What follows are 3 T cell receptor beta chains derived from one specimen sequenced in a study of T-cell memory formation after mild COVID-19. MiXCR, run by TCRdb on the 5' RACE reads, gives a single entry per CDR3 protein. This sample has 450,000 to 700,000 distinct CDR3 sequences, with approximately 19% found just once. Sequences were obtained from PBMCs or a T cell subset sorted from them (not recorded which). The receptors stem from an adult woman who had mild COVID-19 (a few samples of this study predate the infection). Cell type and time point are not known.

This clonotype was seen only a few times. The chain joins TRBV15 to TRBJ1-3; no firm D call. This CDR3 is 14 amino acids long. Germline-derived CDR1 and CDR2 are LNHNV and YYDKDF (reference sequence). Trimming stripped 2 bases from V and 3 bases from J, with 8 bases between. The CDR3: CATSRFYFGNTIYF. The DNA of the CDR3 is TGTGCCACCAGCAGATTCTATTTTGGAAACACCATATATTTT.

Only a few counts were recorded for this clonotype. The rearrangement links TRBV7-2 to TRBJ2-1; 11 bases are shared with TRBD2. Trimming at V came to 5 bases and at J to 15 bases, leaving 12 bases not matched to a gene. Germline V gene lookup returns CDR1 SGHTA and CDR2 FQGNSA. The CDR3 is 14 residues long. This CDR3 reads CASSTTSGSPFWFF. The DNA of the CDR3 is TGTGCCAGCAGCACCACTAGCGGGAGTCCCTTTTGGTTCTTC.

V and J are TRBV4-2 and TRBJ2-4, with D tentatively TRBD2 (6 bases). The CDR3 has 16 residues. The germline gives CDR1 LGHNA, CDR2 YNFKEQ. V lost 3 bases, J lost 8 bases, and 20 bases lay in between. The CDR3 loop is CASSHGGNHPSDIQYF. CDR3 nucleotides: TGTGCCAGCAGCCATGGCGGGAACCACCCTTCCGACATTCAGTACTTC.